Listed below are T cell receptor beta chains from one sample, sequenced in a study of blood T cell repertoires in COVID-19. Profiled with immunoSEQ multiplex PCR; TCRdb holds only in-frame clones, not every one. In the table there are about 150,000 clones, about three quarters of which are singletons. The sequencing input was peripheral blood. Receptors originate from a man at least 80 years old with acute or convalescent COVID-19. CDR3s include the opening cysteine and the closing phenylalanine or tryptophan. The D gene is left open where the match is weak. The size entry is marked missing in some rows and otherwise reads once, few, many or a size class.

TRBV9,TRBJ2-5,NA,NA,TGTGCCAGCAGCCGAGCTACGTTCCGGGACGGGGGGCGGGCGGCAGAAGAGACCCAGTACTTC,CASSRATFRDGGRAAEETQYF
TRBV19,TRBJ1-5,NA,NA,TGTGCCAGTAATGAAAGGGAGCGACAGCCCCAGCATTTT,CASNERERQPQHF
TRBV9,TRBJ2-5,TRBD2,NA,TGTGCCAGCAGCGCCAGACTAGCGGGGCGAATGGAGACCCAGTACTTC,CASSARLAGRMETQYF
TRBV6-2/TRBV6-3,TRBJ1-5,NA,NA,TGTGCCAGCAGTTACGCGGCAGGAGGCCAGCCCCAGCATTTT,CASSYAAGGQPQHF
TRBV10-3,TRBJ1-2,TRBD1,NA,TGTGCCATCAGTGCGGGGACAGGGTGGGATGGCTACACCTTC,CAISAGTGWDGYTF
TRBV3-1/TRBV3-2,TRBJ1-2,TRBD1,NA,TGTGCCAGCAGCCAGGGACAGGACTATGGCTACACCTTC,CASSQGQDYGYTF
TRBV15,TRBJ1-2,TRBD1,NA,TGTGCCACCCTCAATGGGGACAGGGGGTTCAACAGTGGCTACACCTTC,CATLNGDRGFNSGYTF
TRBV30,TRBJ1-4,NA,once,TGTGCCTGGAGCGAACGGGTGGTCAATGAAAAACTGTTTTTT,CAWSERVVNEKLFF
TRBV6-5,TRBJ1-2,NA,NA,TGTGCCAGCAGTTCGAACAACCCCATCTATGGCTACACCTTC,CASSSNNPIYGYTF
TRBV24-1,TRBJ2-1,TRBD2,NA,TGTGCCACCAGTGACCTAGCGGAGTCCTACAATGAGCAGTTCTTC,CATSDLAESYNEQFF
TRBV3-1/TRBV3-2,TRBJ2-5,TRBD2,NA,TGTGCCAGCAGCCAAGTGGGACTAGCATCGGAGACCCAGTACTTC,CASSQVGLASETQYF
TRBV11-3,TRBJ2-1,NA,NA,TGTGCCAGCAGCTCGAGCTCCTACAATGAGCAGTTCTTC,CASSSSSYNEQFF
TRBV5-1,TRBJ1-1,NA,NA,TGCGCCAGCAGCTTCGCAGGGAACACTGAAGCTTTCTTT,CASSFAGNTEAFF
TRBV3-1/TRBV3-2,TRBJ2-3,TRBD2,NA,TGTGCCAGCAGCCGGGAAGGGGCTAGCGGTTTGACAGATACGCAGTATTTT,CASSREGASGLTDTQYF
TRBV5-8,TRBJ1-1,TRBD1,many,TGTGCCAGCAGAGTGGAGACAGGGGGCGATAGGAACACTGAAGCTTTCTTT,CASRVETGGDRNTEAFF
TRBV6-6,TRBJ1-1,NA,NA,TGTGCCAGCAGTTACCCACCCGCGGAGGGAACTGAAGCTTTCTTT,CASSYPPAEGTEAFF
TRBV6-5,TRBJ1-5,NA,NA,TGTGCCAGCAGGAGGGGGACCGGGTTGGCCCAGCATTTT,CASRRGTGLAQHF
TRBV6-2/TRBV6-3,TRBJ2-5,NA,NA,TGTGCCAGCAGTTACTCGCCAGGGCAGGAGACCCAGTACTTC,CASSYSPGQETQYF
TRBV7-6,TRBJ2-2,NA,once,TGTGCCAGCAGCTTATTGTACAGGACGAACACCGGGGAGCTGTTTTTT,CASSLLYRTNTGELFF
TRBV10-1,TRBJ2-1,NA,NA,TGCGCCAGCAGTTCCCAGGGGGGCAATGAGCAGTTCTTC,CASSSQGGNEQFF
TRBV14,TRBJ1-2,NA,NA,TGTGCCAGCAGCCAATGGGCGAACCCCTCAGGGGGCTACACCTTC,CASSQWANPSGGYTF
TRBV7-2,TRBJ2-3,NA,NA,TGTGCCAGCAGCACACGACGACTAGTGGGCACAGATACGCAGTATTTT,CASSTRRLVGTDTQYF
TRBV6-5,TRBJ1-2,NA,NA,TGTGCCAGCACCGAAGGTATGGACACCATGGGCGGCTACACCTTC,CASTEGMDTMGGYTF
TRBV5-1,TRBJ1-1,NA,NA,TGCGCCAGCAGCACTACAACATCTGAAGCTTTCTTT,CASSTTTSEAFF
TRBV10-3,TRBJ2-2,TRBD2,NA,TGTGCCATCAGTGGACTAGCGGCCGGGGAGCTGTTTTTT,CAISGLAAGELFF
TRBV7-9,TRBJ2-2,NA,few,TGTGCCAGCAGCGCTCCCCAGGTCGGGGAGCTGTTTTTT,CASSAPQVGELFF
TRBV5-1,TRBJ1-2,TRBD1,NA,TGCGCCAGCAGCCCGGGACAGCTTTTCGATGGCTACACCTTC,CASSPGQLFDGYTF
TRBV29-1,TRBJ2-3,TRBD1,NA,TGCAGCGTTGAAGGTGCGCAGGGGGTCGCGCAGTATTTT,CSVEGAQGVAQYF
TRBV6-5,TRBJ1-6,NA,few,TGTGCCAGCCACGAGGCGCCCTATAATTCACCCCTCCACTTT,CASHEAPYNSPLHF
TRBV11-3,TRBJ2-7,NA,NA,TGTGCCAGCAGCTCTATGCGGGCTGTAGCTTACGAGCAGTACTTC,CASSSMRAVAYEQYF
TRBV6-5,TRBJ1-1,NA,NA,TGTGCCAGCAGTTCCCGGGGGAAGAACACTGAAGCTTTCTTT,CASSSRGKNTEAFF
TRBV28,TRBJ1-2,NA,NA,TGTGCCAGCAGGGAGACAGGAGGACAGCGCTACACCTTC,CASRETGGQRYTF
TRBV2,TRBJ2-5,TRBD2,NA,TGTGCCAGCAGTGATAGGACTAGCGGGGCGCAGACCCAGTACTTC,CASSDRTSGAQTQYF
TRBV19,TRBJ2-2,NA,NA,TGTGCCAGTAGGCTCGAGGGTGCCGGGGAGCTGTTTTTT,CASRLEGAGELFF
TRBV29-1,TRBJ2-3,TRBD1,NA,TGCAGCGGAGAACAGGGGACAGATACGCAGTATTTT,CSGEQGTDTQYF
TRBV7-2,TRBJ1-6,TRBD1,NA,TGTGCCAGCAGCTTCGGGACAGGGAGTTCACCCCTCCACTTT,CASSFGTGSSPLHF
TRBV6-2/TRBV6-3,TRBJ2-1,TRBD1,NA,TGTGCCAGCAGTCCGCTGACAGGGTGGGGCGATGAGCAGTTCTTC,CASSPLTGWGDEQFF
TRBV11-2,TRBJ2-3,TRBD2,NA,TGTGCCAGCAGCTCCGCTAGCGGGGGGGCCGGGGCAGATACGCAGTATTTT,CASSSASGGAGADTQYF
TRBV5-1,TRBJ2-3,TRBD2,once,TGCGCCAGCAGCTTGAATACTAAAGCGGGGGGGAACACAGATACGCAGTATTTT,CASSLNTKAGGNTDTQYF
TRBV28,TRBJ1-1,NA,NA,TGTGCCAGCAGTACCCGGCGGGGGTTGGGAACTGAAGCTTTCTTT,CASSTRRGLGTEAFF
TRBV14,TRBJ1-2,NA,many,TGTGCCAGCAGCCGGACAGTTTCGGCGGGCTACACCTTC,CASSRTVSAGYTF
TRBV6-5,TRBJ1-1,TRBD1,NA,TGTGCCAGCACACGACAGGGAGTGAACACTGAAGCTTTCTTT,CASTRQGVNTEAFF
TRBV6-4,TRBJ1-2,TRBD1,few,TGTGCCAGCAGTGACTCGAACAGGGGGCTCGCCGGCTACACCTTC,CASSDSNRGLAGYTF
TRBV29-1,TRBJ1-1,NA,NA,TGCAGCGTCGCTAGTCCCACTGAAGCTTTCTTT,CSVASPTEAFF